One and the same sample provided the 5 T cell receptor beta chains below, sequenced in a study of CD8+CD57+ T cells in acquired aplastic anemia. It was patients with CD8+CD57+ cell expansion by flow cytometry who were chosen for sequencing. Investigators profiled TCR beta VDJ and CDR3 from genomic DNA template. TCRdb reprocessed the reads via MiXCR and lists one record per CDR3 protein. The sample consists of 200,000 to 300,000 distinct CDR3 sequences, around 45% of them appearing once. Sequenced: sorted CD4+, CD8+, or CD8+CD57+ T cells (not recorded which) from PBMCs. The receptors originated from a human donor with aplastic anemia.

This CDR3 reads CATSSPGLAGGVYNEQFF. The CDR3 DNA is TGTGCCACCAGCAGTCCGGGACTAGCGGGAGGGGTTTACAATGAGCAGTTCTTC. The genes are TRBV15 and TRBJ2-1; 16 bases fit TRBD2. The V segment lost 3 bases and the J segment 4 bases; nucleotides outside the gene matches: 6. Looked up from germline, CDR1 is LNHNV and CDR2 is YYDKDF (reference sequence). This CDR3 has 18 residues.

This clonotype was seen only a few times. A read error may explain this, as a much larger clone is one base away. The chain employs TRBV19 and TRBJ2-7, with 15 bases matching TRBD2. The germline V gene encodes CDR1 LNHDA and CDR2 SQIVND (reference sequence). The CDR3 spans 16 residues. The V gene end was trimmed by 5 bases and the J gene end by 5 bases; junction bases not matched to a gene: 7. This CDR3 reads CASSYGLAGGPDEQYF. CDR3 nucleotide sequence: TGTGCCAGTAGTTACGGACTAGCGGGAGGGCCTGACGAGCAGTACTTC.

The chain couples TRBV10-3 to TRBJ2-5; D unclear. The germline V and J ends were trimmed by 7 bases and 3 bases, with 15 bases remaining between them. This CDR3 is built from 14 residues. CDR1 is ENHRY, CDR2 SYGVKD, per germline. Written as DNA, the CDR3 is TGTGCCATCAAGGACCCAAGTATTGAAGAGACCCAGTACTTC. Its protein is CAIKDPSIEETQYF.

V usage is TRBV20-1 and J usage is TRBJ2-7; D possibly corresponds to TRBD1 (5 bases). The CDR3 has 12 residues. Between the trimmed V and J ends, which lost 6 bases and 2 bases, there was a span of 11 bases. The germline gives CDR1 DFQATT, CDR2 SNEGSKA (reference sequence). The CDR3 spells CSAKGHPYEQYF. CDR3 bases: TGCAGTGCAAAAGGACACCCCTACGAGCAGTACTTC.

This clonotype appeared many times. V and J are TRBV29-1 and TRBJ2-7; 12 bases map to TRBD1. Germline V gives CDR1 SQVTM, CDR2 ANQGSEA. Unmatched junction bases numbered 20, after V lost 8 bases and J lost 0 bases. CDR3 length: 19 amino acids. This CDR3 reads CSITGNRDRGLETSYEQYF. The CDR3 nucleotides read TGCAGCATAACCGGAAACCGGGACAGGGGGCTCGAAACCTCCTACGAGCAGTACTTC.